These T cell receptor beta chains were read from a single sample in a study of breast tumors, draining lymph nodes, adjacent tissues. TCRdb reprocessed the multiplex PCR reads with MiXCR, giving one entry per CDR3 protein. Here the sample spans about 270,000 distinct CDR3 sequences, over 25% being singletons. The sequencing input was axillary lymph node tissue. The receptor source for this set is a female donor with breast cancer. Some clones in this sample may be carry-over from other donors' samples. The CDR3 runs from the conserved cysteine through the conserved F or W. The D gene is left open where the match is weak. Clone size, where shown, is once, few, many, or a class for clones that have expanded.

.	TRBV7-7	TRBJ2-3	many	TGTGCTAGCAGCCCAAGGGGGGACCCTAGCACAGATACGCAGTATTTT	CASSPRGDPSTDTQYF
.	TRBV2	TRBJ1-6	.	TGTGCCAGCAGTGGGGGGACGGATAATTCACCCCTCCACTTT	CASSGGTDNSPLHF
.	TRBV20-1	TRBJ1-2	many	TGCAGTGGGGGACAAATCTATGGCTACACCTTC	CSGGQIYGYTF
.	TRBV2	TRBJ2-2	.	TGTGCCAGCAGTGAAACCCCCCCCGGACAGAGCACCGGGGAGCTGTTTTTT	CASSETPPGQSTGELFF
.	TRBV6-5	TRBJ2-3	.	TGTGCCAGCAGGGGGCAACTAGCAACGCAGTATTTT	CASRGQLATQYF
.	TRBV6-6	TRBJ1-1	.	TGTGCCAGCGCAGGAGATAACACTGAAGCTTTCTTT	CASAGDNTEAFF
TRBD1	TRBV25-1	TRBJ1-1	.	TGTGCCAGCAGTCCACCAGGACAGGTCACTGAAGCTTTCTTT	CASSPPGQVTEAFF
TRBD1	TRBV5-6	TRBJ1-5	many	TGTGCCAGCAGTTCCGGGACAGGGGGATCCAATCAGCCCCAGCATTTT	CASSSGTGGSNQPQHF
.	TRBV2	TRBJ2-3	.	TGTGCCAGCAGCGATATTCTGGGAGGGGGATGCACAGATACGCAGTATTTT	CASSDILGGGCTDTQYF
.	TRBV7-8	TRBJ2-3	many	TGTGCCAGCAGCTTAGAACATAGCACAGATACGCAGTATTTT	CASSLEHSTDTQYF
TRBD1	TRBV7-3	TRBJ1-3	.	TGTGCCAGCAGATTGAGGACAGGGGTACCTGGAAACACCATATATTTT	CASRLRTGVPGNTIYF
TRBD1	TRBV15	TRBJ1-6	.	TGTGCCACCAGCAGAGATCGGGACAGGGTCGATTCACCCCTCCACTTT	CATSRDRDRVDSPLHF
.	TRBV29-1	TRBJ1-1	.	TGCAGCGTTGCTCAGACAGGCCTGAACACTGAAGCTTTCTTT	CSVAQTGLNTEAFF
.	TRBV11-2	TRBJ2-7	many	TGTGCCAGCAGCTCTAGTGGGCCCTACGAGCAGTACTTC	CASSSSGPYEQYF
TRBD2	TRBV20-1	TRBJ2-1	many	TGCAGTGCTAGCTTAGTAGGACTAGCGGGAGGTTATGAGCAGTTCTTC	CSASLVGLAGGYEQFF
.	TRBV24-1	TRBJ1-5	.	TGTGCCACCAGTGATTTGGAAAGTCAGCCCCAGCATTTT	CATSDLESQPQHF
.	TRBV7-2	TRBJ2-5	many	TGTGCCAGCAGCTTGACGAGGGGGGGGATAACAAAAGAGACCCAGTACTTC	CASSLTRGGITKETQYF
TRBD1	TRBV27	TRBJ1-2	.	TGTGCCAGCAGTTTAAGTCCCAGGCAGGGGGGAATTAACTATGGCTACACCTTC	CASSLSPRQGGINYGYTF
.	TRBV5-1	TRBJ2-1	many	TGCGCCAGCAGCATTTACAGGGTCGATGAGCAGTTCTTC	CASSIYRVDEQFF
TRBD1	TRBV15	TRBJ2-7	many	TGTGCCACCAGCTCCAGGGGGTACGAGCAGTACTTC	CATSSRGYEQYF
.	TRBV6-5	TRBJ2-1	.	TGTGCCAGCAGTCGCAGACAGCACAATGAGCAGTTCTTC	CASSRRQHNEQFF
TRBD1	TRBV2	TRBJ1-5	.	TGTGCCAGCAGTAGGACAGGGGGCAACGAGCATTTT	CASSRTGGNEHF
TRBD2	TRBV20-1	TRBJ2-5	.	TGCAGTGCAGAGTCCACCCATAGCGGGCAAGAGACCCGGTACTTC	CSAESTHSGQETRYF
.	TRBV12-5	TRBJ1-6	many	TGTGCTAGTGGTTTGGTAGGAAGTGTCTCCTATAATTCACCCCTCCACTTT	CASGLVGSVSYNSPLHF
TRBD2	TRBV7-2	TRBJ2-7	many	TGTGCCAGCAGCTCGAGCGGGAGGACCTACGAGCAGTACTTC	CASSSSGRTYEQYF